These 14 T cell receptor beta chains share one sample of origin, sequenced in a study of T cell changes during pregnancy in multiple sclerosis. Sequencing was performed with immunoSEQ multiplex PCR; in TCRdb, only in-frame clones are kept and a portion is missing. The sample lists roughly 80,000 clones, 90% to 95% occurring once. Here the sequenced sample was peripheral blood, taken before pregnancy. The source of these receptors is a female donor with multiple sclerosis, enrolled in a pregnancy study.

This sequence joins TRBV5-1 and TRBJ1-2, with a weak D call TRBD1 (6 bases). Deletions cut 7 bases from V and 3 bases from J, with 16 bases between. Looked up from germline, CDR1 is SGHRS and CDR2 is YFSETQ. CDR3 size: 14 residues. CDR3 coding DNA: TGCGCCAGCCAGCTTGGATCAGGGGACTATGGCTACACCTTC. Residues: CASQLGSGDYGYTF.

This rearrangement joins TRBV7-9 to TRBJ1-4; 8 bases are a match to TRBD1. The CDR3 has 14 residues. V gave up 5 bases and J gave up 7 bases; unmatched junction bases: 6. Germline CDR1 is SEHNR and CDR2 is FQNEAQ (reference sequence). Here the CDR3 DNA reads TGTGCCAGCAGCCTCGGACAGGGCACTGAAAAACTGTTTTTT. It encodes CASSLGQGTEKLFF.

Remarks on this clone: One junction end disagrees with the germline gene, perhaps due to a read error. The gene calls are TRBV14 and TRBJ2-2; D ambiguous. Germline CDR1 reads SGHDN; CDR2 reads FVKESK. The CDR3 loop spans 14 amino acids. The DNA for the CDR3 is TGTGCCAGCAGCAAAGACCTGAACACCGGGGAGCTGTTTTTT. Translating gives CASSKDLNTGELFF.

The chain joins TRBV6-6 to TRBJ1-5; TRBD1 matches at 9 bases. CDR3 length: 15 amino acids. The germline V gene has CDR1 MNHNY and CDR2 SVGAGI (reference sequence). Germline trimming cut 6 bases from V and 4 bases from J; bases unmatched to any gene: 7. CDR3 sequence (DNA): TGTGCCAGCAGCGACGGGACAGGGTGGAATCAGCCCCAGCATTTT. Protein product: CASSDGTGWNQPQHF.

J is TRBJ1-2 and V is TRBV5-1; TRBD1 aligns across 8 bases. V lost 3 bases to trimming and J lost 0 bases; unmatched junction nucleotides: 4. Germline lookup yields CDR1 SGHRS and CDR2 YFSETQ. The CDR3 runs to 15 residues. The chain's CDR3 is CASSSGGQANYGYTF. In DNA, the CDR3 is TGCGCCAGCAGCTCGGGGGGACAGGCTAACTATGGCTACACCTTC.

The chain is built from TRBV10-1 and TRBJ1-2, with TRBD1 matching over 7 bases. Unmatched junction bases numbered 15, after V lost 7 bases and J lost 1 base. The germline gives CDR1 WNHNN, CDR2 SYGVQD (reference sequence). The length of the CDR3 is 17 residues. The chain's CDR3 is CASIRKWTGWLNYGYTF. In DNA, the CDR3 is TGCGCCAGCATCCGAAAATGGACAGGATGGCTTAACTATGGCTACACCTTC.

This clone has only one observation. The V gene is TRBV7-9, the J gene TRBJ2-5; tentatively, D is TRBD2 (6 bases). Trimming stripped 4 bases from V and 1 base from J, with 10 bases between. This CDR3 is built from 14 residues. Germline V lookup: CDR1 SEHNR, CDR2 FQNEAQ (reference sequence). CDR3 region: CASSYTGVQETQYF. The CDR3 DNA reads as TGTGCCAGCAGCTATACGGGGGTCCAAGAGACCCAGTACTTC.

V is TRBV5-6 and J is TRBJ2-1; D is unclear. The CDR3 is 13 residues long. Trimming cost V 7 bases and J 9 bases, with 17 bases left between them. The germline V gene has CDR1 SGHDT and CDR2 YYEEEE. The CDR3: CASSPGSLVEQFF. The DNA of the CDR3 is TGTGCCAGCTCTCCCGGGTCCCTCGTTGAGCAGTTCTTC.

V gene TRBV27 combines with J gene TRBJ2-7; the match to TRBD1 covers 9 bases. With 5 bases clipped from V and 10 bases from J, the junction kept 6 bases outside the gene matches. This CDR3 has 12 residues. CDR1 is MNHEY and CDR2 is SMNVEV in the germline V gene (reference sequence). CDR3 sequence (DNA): TGTGCCAGCAGTGCCCCGGACAGGGGACAGTACTTC. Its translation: CASSAPDRGQYF.

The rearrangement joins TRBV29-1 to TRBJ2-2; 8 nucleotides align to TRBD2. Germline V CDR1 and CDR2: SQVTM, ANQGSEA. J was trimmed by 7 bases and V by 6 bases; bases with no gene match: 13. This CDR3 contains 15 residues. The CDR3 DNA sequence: TGCAGCGTAGGGACTAGTGCAGCCTTGGGCGGGGAGCTGTTTTTT. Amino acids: CSVGTSAALGGELFF.

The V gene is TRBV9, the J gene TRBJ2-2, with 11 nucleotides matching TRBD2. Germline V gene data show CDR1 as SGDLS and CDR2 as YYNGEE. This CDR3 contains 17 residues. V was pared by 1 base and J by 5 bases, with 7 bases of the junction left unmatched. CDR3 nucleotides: TGTGCCAGCAGCGTAAAGGGTCTAGCGGGAGGAACCGGGGAGCTGTTTTTT. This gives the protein CASSVKGLAGGTGELFF.

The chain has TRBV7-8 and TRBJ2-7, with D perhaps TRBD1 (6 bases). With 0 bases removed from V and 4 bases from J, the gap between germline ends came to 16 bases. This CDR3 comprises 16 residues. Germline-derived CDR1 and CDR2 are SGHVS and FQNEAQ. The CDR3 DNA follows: TGTGCCAGCAGCTTAGCTGTGGCAGGGGCCAGTTACGAGCAGTACTTC. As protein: CASSLAVAGASYEQYF.

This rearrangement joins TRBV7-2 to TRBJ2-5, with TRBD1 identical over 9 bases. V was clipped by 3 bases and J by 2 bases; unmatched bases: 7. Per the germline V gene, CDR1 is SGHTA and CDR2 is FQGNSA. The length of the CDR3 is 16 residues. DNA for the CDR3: TGTGCCAGCAGCTTCCAGAGTGGGACAGGGCAAGAGACCCAGTACTTC. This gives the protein CASSFQSGTGQETQYF.

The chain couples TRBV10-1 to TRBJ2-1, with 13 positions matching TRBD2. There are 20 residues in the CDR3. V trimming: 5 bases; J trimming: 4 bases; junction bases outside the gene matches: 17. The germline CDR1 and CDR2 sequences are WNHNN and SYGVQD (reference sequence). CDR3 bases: TGCGCCAGCAGTAAAACGCCCGTAAGACTAGCGGGAGGTCTATACAATGAGCAGTTCTTC. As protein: CASSKTPVRLAGGLYNEQFF.